This is a list of T cell receptor beta chains from one sample in a study of T-cell memory formation after mild COVID-19. One entry per CDR3 protein results from TCRdb running MiXCR on the 5' RACE reads. The profile covers some 190,000 distinct CDR3 sequences, with around 16% appearing a single time and 2.4% taken by the ten largest. Sequenced sample: PBMCs or a T cell subset sorted from them (not recorded which). All receptors come from an adult woman who had mild COVID-19 (a few samples of this study predate the infection). Cell type and time point are not known. Each CDR3 is given with its conserved first and last residue. The D gene is left open where the match is weak. The size entry is marked missing in some rows and otherwise reads once, few, many or a size class.

clone size: many
V gene: TRBV7-9
J gene: TRBJ1-1
D gene: TRBD1
CDR3 DNA: TGTGCCAGCAGCCTCACAGGGGACACTGAAGCTTTCTTT
CDR3 protein: CASSLTGDTEAFF

clone size: few
V gene: TRBV12-3/TRBV12-4
J gene: TRBJ1-3
D gene: NA
CDR3 DNA: TGTGCCAGCAGTTTCGGGGGTATAATCTCTGGAAACACCATATATTTT
CDR3 protein: CASSFGGIISGNTIYF

clone size: NA
V gene: TRBV7-6
J gene: TRBJ2-3
D gene: NA
CDR3 DNA: TGTGCCAGCAGCTCCCTCCGAGTAGATACGCAGTATTTT
CDR3 protein: CASSSLRVDTQYF

clone size: NA
V gene: TRBV20-1
J gene: TRBJ1-2
D gene: TRBD1
CDR3 DNA: TGCAGTGCTTGGGACAGCCTCCCTGGCTACACCTTC
CDR3 protein: CSAWDSLPGYTF

clone size: few
V gene: TRBV6-2/TRBV6-3
J gene: TRBJ2-1
D gene: TRBD1
CDR3 DNA: TGTGCCAGCAGAAGACAGGGGGGGGCCTACAATGAGCAGTTCTTC
CDR3 protein: CASRRQGGAYNEQFF

clone size: few
V gene: TRBV29-1
J gene: TRBJ2-3
D gene: TRBD2
CDR3 DNA: TGCAGCGTTGAGCTAGCGGGAGGGCCGGACACAGATACGCAGTATTTT
CDR3 protein: CSVELAGGPDTDTQYF

clone size: few
V gene: TRBV6-6
J gene: TRBJ1-1
D gene: NA
CDR3 DNA: TGTGCCAGCAGTCGGTCGCGGACAGAGCCTGAAGCTTTCTTT
CDR3 protein: CASSRSRTEPEAFF

clone size: few
V gene: TRBV7-9
J gene: TRBJ2-2
D gene: NA
CDR3 DNA: TGTGCCAGCAGCTTCGCGAGCGGCACAAACACCGGGGAGCTGTTTTTT
CDR3 protein: CASSFASGTNTGELFF

clone size: NA
V gene: TRBV21-1
J gene: TRBJ1-2
D gene: NA
CDR3 DNA: TGTGCCAGTCCTCCTCGGCAGGGATATGGCTACACCTTC
CDR3 protein: CASPPRQGYGYTF

clone size: few
V gene: TRBV7-3
J gene: TRBJ2-1
D gene: NA
CDR3 DNA: TGTGCCAGCAGCTCGAGGGGTCTCCTTAGAGGGGATGAGCAGTTCTTC
CDR3 protein: CASSSRGLLRGDEQFF

clone size: few
V gene: TRBV7-2
J gene: TRBJ2-2
D gene: NA
CDR3 DNA: TGTGCCAGCATTCTCAAGAGGGGAATCGCCGGGGAGCTGTTTTTT
CDR3 protein: CASILKRGIAGELFF

clone size: few
V gene: TRBV27
J gene: TRBJ2-1
D gene: NA
CDR3 DNA: TGTGCCAGCAGTTTTTCACAGCTTTTTTCCTACAATGAGCAGTTCTTC
CDR3 protein: CASSFSQLFSYNEQFF

clone size: NA
V gene: TRBV14
J gene: TRBJ1-4
D gene: TRBD1
CDR3 DNA: TGTGCCAGCAGCCAAGATGTGGGACAGGGACTAGAAAAACTGTTTTTT
CDR3 protein: CASSQDVGQGLEKLFF

clone size: NA
V gene: TRBV6-6
J gene: TRBJ2-5
D gene: NA
CDR3 DNA: TGTGCCAGCAGTTACCTTGGGGGTACCCAAGAGACCCAGTACTTC
CDR3 protein: CASSYLGGTQETQYF

clone size: NA
V gene: TRBV11-3
J gene: TRBJ2-1
D gene: NA
CDR3 DNA: TGTGCCAGCAGCCCGATGGACTGGAATGAGCAGTTCTTC
CDR3 protein: CASSPMDWNEQFF

clone size: NA
V gene: TRBV12-3/TRBV12-4
J gene: TRBJ2-1
D gene: NA
CDR3 DNA: TGTGCCAGCAGTTGGGGGGGCCTGAGGAATGAGCAGTTCTTC
CDR3 protein: CASSWGGLRNEQFF

clone size: few
V gene: TRBV7-7
J gene: TRBJ2-1
D gene: TRBD2
CDR3 DNA: TGTGCCAGCAGCTTAGGGGGGAGGGATGAGCAGTTCTTC
CDR3 protein: CASSLGGRDEQFF

clone size: few
V gene: TRBV2
J gene: TRBJ2-1
D gene: NA
CDR3 DNA: TGTGCCAGCCACCCTCGGGACACCTACAATGAGCAGTTCTTC
CDR3 protein: CASHPRDTYNEQFF

clone size: many
V gene: TRBV4-2
J gene: TRBJ2-7
D gene: NA
CDR3 DNA: TGTGCCAGCAGCCAAGGGTTCCGCTACGAGCAGTACTTC
CDR3 protein: CASSQGFRYEQYF

clone size: NA
V gene: TRBV15
J gene: TRBJ2-3
D gene: NA
CDR3 DNA: TGTGCCACCCATCAGGGAACTAGAACAGATACGCAGTATTTT
CDR3 protein: CATHQGTRTDTQYF

clone size: few
V gene: TRBV24-1
J gene: TRBJ1-1
D gene: TRBD1
CDR3 DNA: TGTGCCACGAAGGGACAGGGCATCTCTGAAGCTTTCTTT
CDR3 protein: CATKGQGISEAFF

clone size: NA
V gene: TRBV7-2
J gene: TRBJ2-7
D gene: TRBD2
CDR3 DNA: TGTGCCAGCAGCTTTAGCGGGAGTCACGAGCAGTACTTC
CDR3 protein: CASSFSGSHEQYF

clone size: NA
V gene: TRBV18
J gene: TRBJ2-1
D gene: TRBD1
CDR3 DNA: TGTGCCAGCTCACCCGGGACAGGAACCTACAATGAGCAGTTCTTC
CDR3 protein: CASSPGTGTYNEQFF

clone size: many
V gene: TRBV11-3
J gene: TRBJ2-1
D gene: TRBD2
CDR3 DNA: TGTGCCAGCAGCCTCGGACTAGCGGGAGTGGACTACAATGAGCAGTTCTTC
CDR3 protein: CASSLGLAGVDYNEQFF

clone size: NA
V gene: TRBV19
J gene: TRBJ2-1
D gene: NA
CDR3 DNA: TGTGCCACTTCCCGGCCCCGGGAGCAGGCGTTCTTC
CDR3 protein: CATSRPREQAFF

clone size: NA
V gene: TRBV3-1
J gene: TRBJ1-1
D gene: TRBD1
CDR3 DNA: TGTGCCAGCAGCCAAGAGAGGGGGCAGGTAGCTTTCTTT
CDR3 protein: CASSQERGQVAFF

clone size: NA
V gene: TRBV7-2
J gene: TRBJ1-3
D gene: NA
CDR3 DNA: TGTGCCAGCACCCAATCGGGGGTTTTTAACACCATATATTTT
CDR3 protein: CASTQSGVFNTIYF

clone size: NA
V gene: TRBV5-1
J gene: TRBJ1-2
D gene: NA
CDR3 DNA: TGCGCCAGCAGCTTGCGACTAGTCGGGGCGTCCCGCCATGGCTACACCTTC
CDR3 protein: CASSLRLVGASRHGYTF

clone size: few
V gene: TRBV12-3/TRBV12-4
J gene: TRBJ1-2
D gene: TRBD1
CDR3 DNA: TGTGCCAGCAGTTTAACCCGGACAGGGGGCGGCTATGGCTACACCTTC
CDR3 protein: CASSLTRTGGGYGYTF

clone size: NA
V gene: TRBV7-2
J gene: TRBJ2-7
D gene: NA
CDR3 DNA: TGTGCCAGCAGCTCAGGGGTGCGGGAGCCCTACGAGCAGTACTTC
CDR3 protein: CASSSGVREPYEQYF

clone size: few
V gene: TRBV20-1
J gene: TRBJ1-5
D gene: NA
CDR3 DNA: TGCAGTGCTAGACTTGATGGGACCTATAGCAATCAGCCCCAGCATTTT
CDR3 protein: CSARLDGTYSNQPQHF

clone size: NA
V gene: TRBV3-1
J gene: TRBJ2-2
D gene: NA
CDR3 DNA: TGTGCCAGCAGCCAAATCGGATCCGGGATTAACACCGGGGAGCTGTTTTTT
CDR3 protein: CASSQIGSGINTGELFF

clone size: NA
V gene: TRBV7-3
J gene: TRBJ2-3
D gene: TRBD1
CDR3 DNA: TGTGCCAGCAGCCGGACAGGGGGGGGTTCTAGCACAGATACGCAGTATTTT
CDR3 protein: CASSRTGGGSSTDTQYF

clone size: few
V gene: TRBV9
J gene: TRBJ2-1
D gene: NA
CDR3 DNA: TGTGCCAGCAGCGTAGCGGCAGGGAGGAATGAGCAGTTCTTC
CDR3 protein: CASSVAAGRNEQFF

clone size: few
V gene: TRBV24-1
J gene: TRBJ2-3
D gene: NA
CDR3 DNA: TGTGCCACCGGGACCCTCACAGATACGCAGTATTTT
CDR3 protein: CATGTLTDTQYF

clone size: NA
V gene: TRBV6-2/TRBV6-3
J gene: TRBJ2-7
D gene: NA
CDR3 DNA: TGTGCCAGCACCTGGGGGGGGCGATACGAGCAGTACTTC
CDR3 protein: CASTWGGRYEQYF

clone size: NA
V gene: TRBV6-2/TRBV6-3
J gene: TRBJ1-5
D gene: NA
CDR3 DNA: TGTGCCAGCAGCTCTCCCTCCGTGGGCAATCAGCCCCAGCATTTT
CDR3 protein: CASSSPSVGNQPQHF

clone size: few
V gene: TRBV29-1
J gene: TRBJ1-4
D gene: TRBD1
CDR3 DNA: TGCAGCGCGGGACAGGGGCGGGAAAAACTGTTTTTT
CDR3 protein: CSAGQGREKLFF

clone size: once
V gene: TRBV14
J gene: TRBJ2-3
D gene: TRBD2
CDR3 DNA: TGTGCCAGCAGCTCCTGGACTAGCGGGGCAGATACGCAGTATTTT
CDR3 protein: CASSSWTSGADTQYF

clone size: few
V gene: TRBV7-8
J gene: TRBJ2-7
D gene: TRBD2
CDR3 DNA: TGTGCCAGCAGCTTGAGGACTAGCGGGAGCTACGAGCAGTACTTC
CDR3 protein: CASSLRTSGSYEQYF

clone size: few
V gene: TRBV20-1
J gene: TRBJ2-1
D gene: TRBD2
CDR3 DNA: TGCAGTGCTACCCCGGGGGGGGCTTCTGCCAATGAGCAGTTCTTC
CDR3 protein: CSATPGGASANEQFF

clone size: NA
V gene: TRBV4-3
J gene: TRBJ1-4
D gene: NA
CDR3 DNA: TGCGCCAGCAGCCAAGTTACTGGGGGACCCCTGTTTTTT
CDR3 protein: CASSQVTGGPLFF

clone size: NA
V gene: TRBV5-6
J gene: TRBJ2-5
D gene: NA
CDR3 DNA: TGTGCCAGCAGCTTGCCGGGGAGAGAGACCCAGTACTTC
CDR3 protein: CASSLPGRETQYF

clone size: few
V gene: TRBV30
J gene: TRBJ1-5
D gene: TRBD1
CDR3 DNA: TGTGCCTGCAAAACAGGGGGCCCCAATCAGCCCCAGCATTTT
CDR3 protein: CACKTGGPNQPQHF

clone size: NA
V gene: TRBV12-3/TRBV12-4
J gene: TRBJ2-7
D gene: NA
CDR3 DNA: TGTGCCAGCAGTTTAAGGACGTATAACTACGAGCAGTACTTC
CDR3 protein: CASSLRTYNYEQYF

clone size: NA
V gene: TRBV12-3/TRBV12-4
J gene: TRBJ2-3
D gene: NA
CDR3 DNA: TGTGCCAGCAGTTTTATTGCTTTTGGACAGAAGACAGATACGCAGTATTTT
CDR3 protein: CASSFIAFGQKTDTQYF

clone size: NA
V gene: TRBV5-5
J gene: TRBJ2-6
D gene: TRBD2
CDR3 DNA: TGTGCCAGCAGCTCAGCGGGAGGTGTCGCCAACGTCCTGACTTTC
CDR3 protein: CASSSAGGVANVLTF

clone size: few
V gene: TRBV4-2
J gene: TRBJ2-3
D gene: TRBD2
CDR3 DNA: TGTGCCAGCAGCCCGGGGGGGCCAACAGATACGCAGTATTTT
CDR3 protein: CASSPGGPTDTQYF

clone size: few
V gene: TRBV11-2
J gene: TRBJ1-1
D gene: NA
CDR3 DNA: TGTGCCAGCAGCTTAACTTTAGGGCAGAGCACATTAGGAGCTTTCTTT
CDR3 protein: CASSLTLGQSTLGAFF

clone size: NA
V gene: TRBV4-1
J gene: TRBJ1-2
D gene: TRBD1
CDR3 DNA: TGCGCCAGCAGCCTTGGGGGAACAGGGGTTGACTATGGCTACACCTTC
CDR3 protein: CASSLGGTGVDYGYTF

clone size: NA
V gene: TRBV5-4
J gene: TRBJ1-6
D gene: NA
CDR3 DNA: TGTGCCAGCAGCTCAGACAGGAACTCCTATAATTCACCCCTCCACTTT
CDR3 protein: CASSSDRNSYNSPLHF

clone size: few
V gene: TRBV14
J gene: TRBJ2-7
D gene: NA
CDR3 DNA: TGTGCCAGCAGCCACCTAACCCAACACTACGAGCAGTACTTC
CDR3 protein: CASSHLTQHYEQYF

clone size: few
V gene: TRBV3-1
J gene: TRBJ2-3
D gene: NA
CDR3 DNA: TGTGCCAGCAGCCAAGATGACAACGAATTGGATACGCAGTATTTT
CDR3 protein: CASSQDDNELDTQYF

clone size: few
V gene: TRBV20-1
J gene: TRBJ1-1
D gene: NA
CDR3 DNA: TGCAGTGCCCCCGACGGGACTTCGAACACTGAAGCTTTCTTT
CDR3 protein: CSAPDGTSNTEAFF

clone size: many
V gene: TRBV4-2
J gene: TRBJ2-1
D gene: NA
CDR3 DNA: TGTGCCAGCAGCCAAGATAGGGGGTCCTACAATGAGCAGTTCTTC
CDR3 protein: CASSQDRGSYNEQFF

clone size: NA
V gene: TRBV28
J gene: TRBJ1-6
D gene: NA
CDR3 DNA: TGTGCCAGCAGTTTTACGGGGCTTAATTCACCCCTCCACTTT
CDR3 protein: CASSFTGLNSPLHF

clone size: NA
V gene: TRBV24-1
J gene: TRBJ2-3
D gene: TRBD2
CDR3 DNA: TGTGCCACCAGTGAGCCCGTTGGAGCGGGAGGGCCGAAAGATACGCAGTATTTT
CDR3 protein: CATSEPVGAGGPKDTQYF

clone size: NA
V gene: TRBV18
J gene: TRBJ2-5
D gene: TRBD1
CDR3 DNA: TGTGCCAGCTCACCTAAAGGGACAGGCCAAGAGACCCAGTACTTC
CDR3 protein: CASSPKGTGQETQYF

clone size: NA
V gene: TRBV29-1
J gene: TRBJ2-2
D gene: NA
CDR3 DNA: TGCAGCGGCCAGAGCTACGCGACCGGGGAGCTGTTTTTT
CDR3 protein: CSGQSYATGELFF

clone size: NA
V gene: TRBV5-1
J gene: TRBJ1-1
D gene: NA
CDR3 DNA: TGCGCCAGCAGCTCCCGTGAGGGGCCGAACACTGAAGCTTTCTTT
CDR3 protein: CASSSREGPNTEAFF